Each of the 27 T cell receptor beta chains below was sequenced from the same sample in a study of T cell responses to AZD1222 COVID-19 vaccine. Profiled with immunoSEQ multiplex PCR; TCRdb holds only in-frame clones, not every one. The profile shows 110,000 to 150,000 clones, about 94% of them singletons. Specimen: peripheral blood, collected on day 0 of AZD1222 vaccination. The origin of the receptors is an adult in good health.

By share, this clone ranks as medium-sized. V gene TRBV6-5 combines with J gene TRBJ2-7; either TRBD1 or TRBD2 may fit D (5 bases each). CDR3 size: 12 residues. V was pared by 1 base and J by 5 bases, with 6 bases between. CDR1 is MNHEY, CDR2 SVGAGI, per germline. The DNA of the CDR3 is TGTGCCAGCAGTTACTTGGGGGACGAGCAGTACTTC. This gives the protein CASSYLGDEQYF.

This clone was seen a single time. The CDR3 DNA is TGTGCCAGCAGCCGGGCAGGGGGGAACACTGAAGCTTTCTTT. Protein: CASSRAGGNTEAFF. This sequence joins TRBV3-1 (or the pseudogene TRBV3-2) and TRBJ1-1, with TRBD1 identical over 7 bases. CDR1 is LGHDT, CDR2 YNNKEL, per germline (reference sequence). The CDR3 sequence is 14 residues long. Trimming removed 4 bases from V and 1 base from J; junction bases left unmatched: 3.

The chain couples TRBV6-5 to TRBJ2-5; D is possibly TRBD1 (6 bases). CDR3 length: 15 residues. Per the germline V gene, CDR1 is MNHEY and CDR2 is SVGAGI. The germline V and J ends were trimmed by 2 bases and 10 bases, with 20 bases remaining between them. This chain's CDR3 is CASSYEGGPQGGQYF. The CDR3 coding sequence is TGTGCCAGCAGTTACGAAGGGGGACCTCAGGGTGGCCAGTACTTC.

Comments on this clone: The same CDR3 can be traced to other DNA sequences in this sample. For the CDR3, the DNA is TGTGCCAGCAGTTACTCCGAGGGGAACACTGAAGCTTTCTTT. Amino acids: CASSYSEGNTEAFF. V is TRBV6-5 and J is TRBJ1-1, with D unresolved. Trimming removed 0 bases at V and 1 base at J, with 6 bases between. In germline, CDR1 is MNHEY, CDR2 SVGAGI. The CDR3 is made up of 14 amino acids.

The chain links TRBV3-1 (or the pseudogene TRBV3-2) to TRBJ1-1, with D hard to call. The germline gives CDR1 LGHDT, CDR2 YNNKEL (reference sequence). With 3 bases removed from V and 1 base from J, the gap between germline ends came to 9 bases. The CDR3 extends over 14 amino acids. Here the CDR3 DNA reads TGTGCCAGCAGCCATTTCAGACAGAACACTGAAGCTTTCTTT. It encodes CASSHFRQNTEAFF.

The chain links TRBV9 to TRBJ2-1, with D possibly called TRBD1 or TRBD2 (7 bases each). Trimming shortened V by 0 bases and J by 1 base, and 11 bases separated the two germline ends. The germline V gene encodes CDR1 SGDLS and CDR2 YYNGEE. The CDR3 is made up of 16 amino acids. The CDR3 sequence is CASSVGEGASYNEQFF. CDR3 nucleotide sequence: TGTGCCAGCAGCGTAGGGGAGGGGGCTTCCTACAATGAGCAGTTCTTC. Together with reference TRBV9 and TRBJ2-1, the CDR3 gives the full variable domain: DSGVTQTPKHLITATGQRVTLRCSPRSGDLSVYWYQQSLDQGLQFLIQYYNGEERAKGNILERFSAQQFPDLHSELNLSSLELGDSALYFCASSVGEGASYNEQFFGPGTRLTVL.

The V and J genes are TRBV9 and TRBJ2-5; D possibly matches TRBD1 or TRBD2 (6 bases each). Between the trimmed V and J ends, which lost 1 base and 5 bases, there was a span of 12 bases. Germline V gene lookup returns CDR1 SGDLS and CDR2 YYNGEE. The CDR3 runs 14 residues. CDR3 nucleotide sequence: TGTGCCAGCAGCGTAAGGGGGGCAGGGGAGACCCAGTACTTC. Translated: CASSVRGAGETQYF.

J is TRBJ2-4 and V is TRBV5-6; possibly TRBD1 for D (5 bases). The germline V gene encodes CDR1 SGHDT and CDR2 YYEEEE. The V gene lost 2 bases and the J gene lost 2 bases, with 14 bases spanning the gap. This CDR3 region has 16 residues. The CDR3 sequence: CASSFSGWMTKNIQYF. CDR3 nucleotides: TGTGCCAGCAGCTTTTCAGGGTGGATGACCAAAAACATTCAGTACTTC.

The chain has TRBV27 and TRBJ1-5; D uncertain. The germline CDR1 and CDR2 sequences are MNHEY and SMNVEV (reference sequence). V lost 6 bases and J 0 bases, leaving 6 bases between the germline ends. The CDR3 contains 13 residues. The CDR3 is CASSSDSNQPQHF. The DNA of the CDR3 is TGTGCCAGCAGCTCAGATAGCAATCAGCCCCAGCATTTT.

This clone was seen more than once but under ten times. V gene TRBV27 combines with J gene TRBJ1-6, with TRBD1 matching over 7 bases. Germline V gene sequence: CDR1 MNHEY, CDR2 SMNVEV (reference sequence). Trimming took 5 bases from V and 8 from J; bases not matched to a gene: 9. CDR3 length equals 15 residues. The CDR3 bases are TGTGCCAGCAGTCTCACGACAGGGATGTATTCACCCCTCCACTTT. It codes for CASSLTTGMYSPLHF.

The chain employs TRBV7-8 and TRBJ2-2; D might be TRBD1 or TRBD2, each matching 5 bases. This CDR3 region has 15 residues. Trimming removed 5 bases from V and 5 bases from J, with 15 bases in between. The germline gives CDR1 SGHVS, CDR2 FQNEAQ. For the CDR3, the DNA is TGTGCCAGCAGCCCCGGTGGGGGTGTAACCGGGGAGCTGTTTTTT. This sequence encodes CASSPGGGVTGELFF. The full variable domain, its missing parts supplied by reference TRBV7-8 and TRBJ2-2, is GAGVSQSPRYKVAKRGQDVALRCDPISGHVSLFWYQQALGQGPEFLTYFQNEAQLDKSGLPSDRFFAERPEGSVSTLKIQRTQQEDSAVYLCASSPGGGVTGELFFGEGSRLTVL.

V is TRBV19 and J is TRBJ1-1, with D hard to call. CDR1 and CDR2 (germline): LNHDA, SQIVND (reference sequence). CDR3 size: 13 residues. V lost 8 bases and J lost 1, with 11 bases in between. For the CDR3, the DNA is TGTGCCAGTTCCCGCACATCGAACACTGAAGCTTTCTTT. This translates into CASSRTSNTEAFF.

The genes are TRBV6-5 and TRBJ1-2; the D gene is possibly TRBD1 (6 bases). This CDR3 region has 14 residues. CDR1 and CDR2 (germline): MNHEY, SVGAGI. Trimming left V 2 bases short and J 6 bases short, with 13 bases between. The CDR3 here is CASSYGEGGNGYTF. In DNA form, the CDR3 reads TGTGCCAGCAGTTACGGGGAAGGGGGGAATGGCTACACCTTC.

The rearrangement uses TRBV12-3 or TRBV12-4 and TRBJ2-7; D unresolved. The V gene lost 2 bases and the J gene lost 4 bases, with 6 bases spanning the gap. CDR3 size: 12 residues. CDR3 amino acids: CASSLYPYEQYF. The CDR3 nucleotides read TGTGCCAGCAGTTTATACCCGTACGAGCAGTACTTC.

V usage is TRBV29-1 and J usage is TRBJ1-1; D is uncertain. This CDR3 spans 13 amino acids. V was clipped by 4 bases and J by 1 base, with 10 bases between them. The germline CDR1 and CDR2 sequences are SQVTM and ANQGSEA. The CDR3 here is CSVGEAQNTEAFF. Here the CDR3 DNA reads TGCAGCGTTGGGGAGGCGCAGAACACTGAAGCTTTCTTT.

The chain recombines TRBV7-8 with TRBJ1-5; D possibly corresponds to TRBD1 (5 bases). The CDR3 has 13 amino acids. Germline V gene sequence: CDR1 SGHVS, CDR2 FQNEAQ. Trimming shortened V by 0 bases and J by 7 bases, and 7 bases separated the two germline ends. The chain's CDR3 is CASSLAGAQPQHF. In DNA form, the CDR3 reads TGTGCCAGCAGCTTAGCCGGGGCCCAGCCCCAGCATTTT. The full variable domain, completed using reference TRBV7-8 and TRBJ1-5, is GAGVSQSPRYKVAKRGQDVALRCDPISGHVSLFWYQQALGQGPEFLTYFQNEAQLDKSGLPSDRFFAERPEGSVSTLKIQRTQQEDSAVYLCASSLAGAQPQHFGDGTRLSIL.

This chain uses TRBV9 with TRBJ1-1; D might be TRBD1 (5 bases). The CDR3 runs to 15 residues. Trimming left V 2 bases short and J 2 bases short, with 13 bases between. Germline V lookup: CDR1 SGDLS, CDR2 YYNGEE. The chain's CDR3 is CASSVSGTGNTEAFF. In nucleotides, the CDR3 is TGTGCCAGCAGCGTTTCGGGGACTGGTAACACTGAAGCTTTCTTT.

This chain uses TRBV2 with TRBJ1-3; 7 nucleotides match TRBD1. The CDR3 covers 15 residues. V shed 6 bases, J shed 2 bases, and the junction held 7 bases outside the gene matches. CDR1 is SNHLY and CDR2 is FYNNEI in the germline V gene. In DNA, the CDR3 is TGTGCCAGCAGCTCGACAGGGCCGGCTGGAAACACCATATATTTT. This gives the protein CASSSTGPAGNTIYF.

The chain couples TRBV6-5 to TRBJ2-1; 8 bases align to TRBD1. J was trimmed by 6 bases and V by 5 bases; bases with no gene match: 3. The CDR3 loop spans 13 amino acids. CDR1 and CDR2 (germline): MNHEY, SVGAGI. This CDR3 is CASSTGQGNEQFF. The CDR3 nucleotides are TGTGCCAGCAGTACAGGACAGGGCAATGAGCAGTTCTTC.

Here the CDR3 reads CASSIDQGAQTAQHF. CDR3 sequence (DNA): TGTGCCAGTAGTATAGATCAGGGGGCGCAGACAGCCCAGCATTTT. The rearrangement uses TRBV19 and TRBJ1-5, with 8 nucleotides matching TRBD1. The CDR3 is 15 amino acids. Trimming at V came to 0 bases and at J to 11 bases, leaving 9 bases not matched to a gene. Germline lookup yields CDR1 LNHDA and CDR2 SQIVND (reference sequence).

A note on this clone: Other nucleotide sequences in the sample specify the same CDR3. The chain carries TRBV11-2 and TRBJ1-5; no clear D gene. The CDR3 has 13 residues. From germline, CDR1 is SGHAT and CDR2 FQNNGV. The germline V and J ends were trimmed by 0 bases and 0 bases, with 0 bases remaining between them. CDR3 protein: CASSLDSNQPQHF. CDR3 DNA sequence: TGTGCCAGCAGCTTAGATAGCAATCAGCCCCAGCATTTT.

The chain links TRBV5-8 to TRBJ1-2; TRBD1 matches 7 bases. This CDR3 region has 13 residues. V lost 4 bases to trimming and J lost 3 bases; unmatched junction nucleotides: 3. CDR1 SGHTS and CDR2 YDEGEE come from the germline V gene. The DNA of the CDR3 is TGTGCCAGCAGCGCGGGGACAGACTATGGCTACACCTTC. As protein: CASSAGTDYGYTF. Based on the CDR3 plus reference TRBV5-8 and TRBJ1-2, the full variable domain is EAGVTQSPTHLIKTRGQQATLRCSPISGHTSVYWYQQALGLGLQFLLWYDEGEERNRGNFPPRFSGRQFPNYSSELNVNALELEDSALYLCASSAGTDYGYTFGSGTRLTVV.

CDR3 in amino acids: CASSLAGQGVHEQYF. CDR3 in DNA: TGTGCCAGCAGCTTGGCGGGCCAGGGTGTCCACGAGCAGTACTTC. The chain couples TRBV5-5 to TRBJ2-7, with D perhaps matching TRBD1 (5 bases). The CDR3 is made up of 15 amino acids. Germline V gives CDR1 SGHKS, CDR2 YYEKEE (reference sequence). Trimming shortened V by 0 bases and J by 5 bases, and 15 bases separated the two germline ends.

The chain carries TRBV19 and TRBJ2-1; D is uncertain. This CDR3 contains 11 residues. Germline V gene sequence: CDR1 LNHDA, CDR2 SQIVND (reference sequence). Trimming shortened V by 9 bases and J by 1 base, and 4 bases separated the two germline ends. CDR3 sequence: CASTSYNEQFF. CDR3 nucleotide sequence: TGTGCCAGCACTTCCTACAATGAGCAGTTCTTC.

CDR3 residues: CASSESAGSDYTF. CDR3 coding DNA: TGCGCCAGCAGTGAGTCAGCAGGGTCTGACTACACCTTC. This chain connects TRBV10-1 to TRBJ1-2; the D gene is possibly TRBD1 (5 bases). This CDR3 spans 13 amino acids. CDR1 and CDR2 (germline): WNHNN, SYGVQD (reference sequence). V was cut by 0 bases and J by 10 bases, with 12 bases left in between.

This chain uses TRBV24-1 with TRBJ1-5, with 7 bases aligning to TRBD1. The CDR3 is made up of 15 amino acids. CDR1 is KGHDR and CDR2 is SFDVKD in the germline V gene. The V segment lost 5 bases and the J segment 4 bases; nucleotides outside the gene matches: 7. The CDR3 spells CATSGRQGDNQPQHF. The DNA of the CDR3 is TGTGCCACCAGTGGTCGACAGGGTGATAATCAGCCCCAGCATTTT.

The chain carries TRBV18 and TRBJ2-5; TRBD1 agrees at 11 bases. There are 14 residues in the CDR3. With V trimmed by 6 bases and J by 4 bases, 4 bases remained unmatched. The germline gives CDR1 KGHSH, CDR2 LQKENI. CDR3 sequence (DNA): TGTGCCAGCTCGGAAGGGACAGGGGGAGAGACCCAGTACTTC. This encodes CASSEGTGGETQYF.